Described below is a single TCR beta chain sequence and its context. Its target is unknown. From germline, CDR1 is SGHVS and CDR2 FNYEAQ. The CDR3 has 13 residues. Trimming took off 4 bases at V and 6 bases at J, with 10 bases between the two ends. The data belong to a study of shared clonotypes between healthy human individuals. Study observations and caveats: Some clonotypes were shared by all four sorted-subset donors, while others were not shared. The non-shared ones had lower generation probabilities than the shared ones. Sharing across four donors was highest in naive CD4 (around 5%) and lowest in memory CD8 (about 0.4%). Donor clonotype sharing was expected to depend on sequencing depth.

TCRdb's copy holds only in-frame clones and misses some; the assay was immunoSEQ multiplex PCR. The top ten hold more than 0.1% of the sample, which has around 2.3 million clones, approximately 94% seen once. The chain is built from TRBV7-6 and TRBJ2-1; D remains unclear. Sequencing input: naive CD4+ T cells sorted from blood. Subset defined: CD45RA+ positively selected. The TCR was taken from a man aged 18 to 29 in good health. CDR3 in DNA: TGTGCCAGCAGCTCCGGGCATTCCAATGAGCAGTTCTTC. This encodes CASSSGHSNEQFF.